This TCR beta chain is drawn from a study of blood T cell repertoires in COVID-19. Study details: PBMCs, B-cell-depleted T cells, or T cells provided the cDNA or gDNA that made up the material.

Original handling: Estimation of nucleated cell counts relied on the amplification of reference gene primers. Using immunoSEQ multiplex PCR, the repertoire was profiled, and TCRdb retains in-frame clones only, with some absent. The D gene and trimming were derived from the DNA, and the V and J assignments and clone size from that table. The repertoire consists of more than 200,000 clones, with nearly 90% occurring once and the leading ten covering approximately 4.3%. Everyone who took part was roughly 18 to 89 years old, and they came from about 25 US areas. Per germline, CDR1 MGHRA and CDR2 YSYEKL. Deletions cut 0 bases from V and 5 bases from J, with 11 bases between. CDR3 length: 15 residues.

The specimen sequenced was PBMCs or T cells enriched from blood (not recorded which). The J gene is TRBJ1-5, the V gene TRBV4-1; D ambiguous. This receptor was taken from a woman aged 30 to 39 with acute COVID-19. The CDR3, as DNA: TGCGCCAGCAGCCAAGAGCTTCTTCGGGATCAGCCCCAGCATTTT. It is translated as CASSQELLRDQPQHF.